Listed here are 26 T cell receptor beta chains from one sample, sequenced in a study of blood T cells in healthy people across ages. Alongside a J-beta primer mix, a sample-barcoded 5' primer served in a second PCR lasting 7 to 11 cycles. TCRdb redid the calling of the 5' RACE reads with MiXCR, one entry per CDR3 protein. The sample lists some 1.4 million distinct CDR3 sequences, approximately 40% occurring once. Sequenced sample: blood. All receptors derive from a woman younger than 35 in good health.

The rearrangement uses TRBV6-1 and TRBJ2-1; D is uncertain. The V gene lost 2 bases and the J gene lost 10 bases, with 9 bases spanning the gap. This CDR3 comprises 12 residues. CDR1 is MNHNS and CDR2 is SASEGT in the germline V gene. DNA of the CDR3: TGTGCCAGCAGTGAATTGATCCCGGAGCAGTTCTTC. Protein sequence: CASSELIPEQFF.

The chain joins TRBV20-1 to TRBJ2-7, with TRBD1 matching over 9 bases. The J segment lost 3 bases and the V segment lost 6 bases, leaving 18 bases of the junction unmatched. The CDR3 runs to 17 residues. Germline CDR1 and CDR2: DFQATT and SNEGSKA (reference sequence). CDR3 sequence: CSANSPGGQGTIYEQYF. The CDR3 DNA reads TGCAGTGCCAATTCTCCCGGCGGACAGGGGACGATCTACGAGCAGTACTTC.

The chain combines TRBV6-5 with TRBJ2-3, with TRBD2 matching over 11 bases. The CDR3 contains 15 residues. Trimming removed 6 bases from V and 2 bases from J; junction bases left unmatched: 4. Germline-derived CDR1 and CDR2 are MNHEY and SVGAGI. The chain's CDR3 is CASRPGLAATDTQYF. CDR3 in DNA: TGTGCCAGCAGACCGGGACTAGCGGCCACAGATACGCAGTATTTT.

The chain couples TRBV20-1 to TRBJ2-1; D is unresolved. The CDR3 loop spans 13 amino acids. The germline V gene has CDR1 DFQATT and CDR2 SNEGSKA (reference sequence). The germline V and J ends were trimmed by 6 bases and 2 bases, with 11 bases remaining between them. The CDR3 loop is CSARSSAYNEQFF. Written as DNA, the CDR3 is TGCAGTGCCCGCTCCTCGGCCTACAATGAGCAGTTCTTC.

The table lists this clonotype with a few counts. The chain recombines TRBV20-1 with TRBJ2-5; 11 bases match TRBD2. V dropped 2 bases and J dropped 0; count of bases not matched to a gene: 2. This CDR3 spans 15 amino acids. Germline lookup yields CDR1 DFQATT and CDR2 SNEGSKA (reference sequence). CDR3 DNA: TGCAGTGCTAGAAGACTAGCGGGGTACCAAGAGACCCAGTACTTC. As protein: CSARRLAGYQETQYF.

The chain combines TRBV11-1 with TRBJ1-2; D possibly corresponds to TRBD1 (5 bases). V was cut by 5 bases and J by 3 bases, with 16 bases left in between. CDR1 and CDR2 from the germline V gene are SGHAT and FQDESV (reference sequence). This CDR3 is 15 amino acids long. The CDR3 region is CASSPPGGFYYGYTF. In DNA form, the CDR3 reads TGTGCCAGCAGCCCCCCCGGGGGGTTTTACTATGGCTACACCTTC.

This clonotype was picked up one time. This chain uses TRBV6-1 with TRBJ1-2, with a weak D call TRBD1 (5 bases). The CDR3 spans 13 residues. The germline V and J ends were trimmed by 6 bases and 8 bases, with 16 bases remaining between them. Germline V gene lookup returns CDR1 MNHNS and CDR2 SASEGT. CDR3: CASRHGDGGGYTF. The CDR3 DNA is TGTGCCAGCAGACACGGGGACGGCGGAGGCTACACCTTC.

The V gene is TRBV2, the J gene TRBJ2-6, with D unclear. CDR1 and CDR2 (germline): SNHLY, FYNNEI. Trimming cost V 6 bases and J 2 bases, with 5 bases left between them. The CDR3 sequence is 13 residues long. Here the CDR3 reads CASRDAGANVLTF. In DNA form, the CDR3 reads TGTGCCAGCAGGGACGCTGGGGCCAACGTCCTGACTTTC.

This clonotype came up a few times. The chain is built from TRBV5-1 and TRBJ2-3, with 7 bases that match TRBD1. Germline trimming cut 7 bases from V and 2 bases from J; bases unmatched to any gene: 4. Germline V gene lookup returns CDR1 SGHRS and CDR2 YFSETQ. The CDR3 consists of 13 residues. The CDR3 region has the DNA TGCGCCAGCCGGGACAGCAACACAGATACGCAGTATTTT. The encoded protein is CASRDSNTDTQYF.

This clonotype was detected ten times or more. V and J are TRBV15 and TRBJ1-4; D is undetermined. Germline V gene sequence: CDR1 LNHNV, CDR2 YYDKDF (reference sequence). The length of the CDR3 is 14 residues. V was shortened by 3 bases and J by 8 bases, with 13 bases between the two germline ends. Here the CDR3 reads CATSSQQEPEKLFF. The CDR3 DNA reads as TGTGCCACCAGCAGTCAACAAGAACCGGAAAAACTGTTTTTT.

The chain recombines TRBV20-1 with TRBJ2-5; D is unresolved. The germline V gene encodes CDR1 DFQATT and CDR2 SNEGSKA (reference sequence). CDR3 length: 12 amino acids. V lost 3 bases, J lost 4 bases, and 9 bases lay in between. This CDR3 is CSARSIPETQYF. The CDR3 DNA sequence: TGCAGTGCTAGGTCAATCCCAGAGACCCAGTACTTC.

This clonotype was recorded a few times. The chain links TRBV2 to TRBJ2-1, with 8 bases fitting TRBD2. The germline V gene has CDR1 SNHLY and CDR2 FYNNEI. CDR3 length: 16 amino acids. J lost 2 bases, V lost 2 bases, and 5 bases had no gene match. The CDR3 coding sequence is TGTGCCAGCAGTGAACAGGGTAGCGGGACCTACAATGAGCAGTTCTTC. The encoded protein is CASSEQGSGTYNEQFF.

The chain links TRBV20-1 to TRBJ2-7; D possibly matches TRBD1 or TRBD2 (5 bases each). Trimming took off 5 bases at V and 6 bases at J, with 14 bases between the two ends. The germline gives CDR1 DFQATT, CDR2 SNEGSKA (reference sequence). This CDR3 has 12 residues. The CDR3 here is CSAPGRDGEQYF. Written as DNA, the CDR3 is TGCAGTGCTCCTGGCAGGGACGGCGAGCAGTACTTC.

V is TRBV9 and J is TRBJ2-5; 11 positions match TRBD2. The germline V gene has CDR1 SGDLS and CDR2 YYNGEE. This CDR3 has 13 amino acids. Trimming cost V 5 bases and J 11 bases; bases outside gene matches: 8. CDR3 sequence (DNA): TGTGCCAGCAGTAGCGGGGGGGCAAGTGAGCAGTACTTC. Protein sequence: CASSSGGASEQYF.

The chain combines TRBV20-1 with TRBJ1-1, with D possibly TRBD1 on 5 matching bases. The CDR3 runs to 18 residues. Germline V CDR1 and CDR2: DFQATT, SNEGSKA (reference sequence). Trimming pared 2 bases from V and 6 bases from J, leaving 28 bases between. This CDR3 reads CSARIRDPLQELTAEAFF. The CDR3 DNA follows: TGCAGTGCTAGAATCCGGGACCCACTACAAGAACTGACCGCTGAAGCTTTCTTT.

V usage is TRBV10-3 and J usage is TRBJ1-2; 9 positions match TRBD1. V was clipped by 10 bases and J by 8 bases; unmatched bases: 5. CDR3 length equals 11 residues. The germline V gene has CDR1 ENHRY and CDR2 SYGVKD. This CDR3 is CATQGAGGYTF. The DNA for the CDR3 is TGTGCCACACAGGGGGCTGGGGGCTACACCTTC.

The V and J genes are TRBV20-1 and TRBJ2-1; TRBD2 matches at 8 bases. The CDR3 sequence is 13 residues long. Losses at the gene ends were 8 bases for V and 8 bases for J; bases not matched to a gene: 11. Germline V gene sequence: CDR1 DFQATT, CDR2 SNEGSKA (reference sequence). Here the CDR3 DNA reads TGCAGTACCTCGGGACTAGGTACCTATGAGCAGTTCTTC. It encodes CSTSGLGTYEQFF.

Concerning this clonotype itself: Just one base apart from a much larger clone, this may be a read error. The gene calls are TRBV10-3 and TRBJ1-1; a possible D gene is TRBD1 (5 bases). V lost 4 bases and J lost 3, with 15 bases in between. From germline, CDR1 is ENHRY and CDR2 SYGVKD. The CDR3 has 15 residues. CDR3 amino acids: CAISGNGGGDTEAFF. The DNA for the CDR3 is TGTGCCATCAGTGGGAATGGGGGAGGGGACACTGAAGCTTTCTTT.

The table lists this clonotype with many counts. The chain combines TRBV9 with TRBJ2-3, with TRBD2 identical over 12 bases. The CDR3 totals 17 residues. CDR1 SGDLS and CDR2 YYNGEE come from the germline V gene. Trimming at V came to 3 bases and at J to 1 base, leaving 6 bases not matched to a gene. CDR3 region: CASSDPSGGARTDTQYF. The CDR3 nucleotides are TGTGCCAGCAGCGACCCTAGCGGGGGGGCACGCACAGATACGCAGTATTTT.

This clonotype was picked up a small number of times. The chain joins TRBV7-2 to TRBJ2-7, with D uncertain. The germline V and J ends were trimmed by 1 base and 1 base, with 14 bases remaining between them. Germline V lookup: CDR1 SGHTA, CDR2 FQGNSA. The CDR3 loop spans 16 amino acids. CDR3 nucleotides: TGTGCCAGCAGCTTAGGTTGGGGTAATCCGTCCTACGAGCAGTACTTC. Translating gives CASSLGWGNPSYEQYF.

This clonotype has just a few counts. The chain combines TRBV20-1 with TRBJ2-1, with 8 bases identical to TRBD2. Germline V lookup: CDR1 DFQATT, CDR2 SNEGSKA (reference sequence). V was pared by 5 bases and J by 6 bases, with 12 bases of the junction left unmatched. CDR3 length: 15 residues. The CDR3 sequence is CSAGGAGVGLNEQFF. The CDR3 coding sequence is TGCAGTGCTGGGGGAGCGGGAGTCGGGCTCAATGAGCAGTTCTTC.

This clonotype appeared a few times. The rearrangement uses TRBV11-2 and TRBJ2-4; TRBD2 aligns across 10 bases. Germline CDR1 reads SGHAT; CDR2 reads FQNNGV. V was clipped by 3 bases and J by 6 bases; unmatched bases: 5. CDR3 size: 15 residues. DNA of the CDR3: TGTGCCAGCAGCTTCGAGCGGGGGGGAACAAACATTCAGTACTTC. Protein product: CASSFERGGTNIQYF.

This clonotype was found a few times. J is TRBJ2-1 and V is TRBV6-5; tentatively, D is TRBD1 (6 bases). Germline V gene sequence: CDR1 MNHEY, CDR2 SVGAGI. The CDR3 extends over 19 amino acids. Between the trimmed V and J ends, which lost 2 bases and 0 bases, there was a span of 20 bases. Here the CDR3 DNA reads TGTGCCAGCAGTTACCCAGCACTAGTGAAAGGGGGCTCCTACAATGAGCAGTTCTTC. It specifies CASSYPALVKGGSYNEQFF.

This clonotype was recorded a few times. The rearrangement links TRBV20-1 to TRBJ2-1; TRBD2 matches 7 bases. The CDR3 is 17 amino acids. The trim removed 6 bases at V and 7 bases at J, leaving 21 bases unmatched. Germline V lookup: CDR1 DFQATT, CDR2 SNEGSKA (reference sequence). CDR3 region: CSATSPGTTSNPNEQFF. Here the CDR3 DNA reads TGCAGTGCCACTAGCCCCGGGACTACCTCTAACCCAAATGAGCAGTTCTTC.

This clonotype was found a few times. The CDR3 DNA follows: TGCGCCAGCAGCGCTATAGCATTCACCTACGAGCAGTACTTC. Amino acids: CASSAIAFTYEQYF. The gene calls are TRBV5-1 and TRBJ2-7; no reliable D call. Germline V gene sequence: CDR1 SGHRS, CDR2 YFSETQ. CDR3 size: 14 residues. V lost 4 bases to trimming and J lost 2 bases, with 13 bases between them.

The J gene is TRBJ2-7, the V gene TRBV10-2; 10 nucleotides match TRBD1. Germline CDR1 WSHSY, CDR2 SAAADI. V was pared by 6 bases and J by 3 bases, with 5 bases of the junction left unmatched. This CDR3 comprises 14 residues. Written as DNA, the CDR3 is TGCGCCAGCAGGAGGACAGGGGGGGACTACGAGCAGTACTTC. This encodes CASRRTGGDYEQYF.